The 24 T cell receptor beta chains given below trace back to one sample, sequenced in a study of T cells in Graves' hyperthyroidism and ophthalmopathy. Amplification targeted TCR beta CDR3 regions from RNA transcripts. In the first-round RT-PCR of the TCR CDR3, the HTBI primer set was used. One entry per CDR3 protein, called by TCRdb with MiXCR from the multiplex PCR reads. Among roughly 170,000 distinct CDR3 sequences, 17% were seen once, and the ten largest hold roughly 30%. Material for sequencing was blood. All receptors come from a woman between 45 and 65 years old with Graves' hyperthyroidism.

This clonotype was counted at least ten times. V gene TRBV15 combines with J gene TRBJ1-2; D gene ambiguous. Trimming took off 0 bases at V and 6 bases at J, with 14 bases between the two ends. The germline V gene encodes CDR1 LNHNV and CDR2 YYDKDF (reference sequence). The CDR3 loop spans 15 amino acids. The CDR3: CATSREGMSPHGYTF. CDR3 in DNA: TGTGCCACCAGCAGAGAAGGAATGTCCCCCCATGGCTACACCTTC.

Ten or more counts support this clonotype. The rearrangement joins TRBV28 to TRBJ1-1, with a tentative D call TRBD1 (5 bases). Trimming stripped 5 bases from V and 2 bases from J, with 12 bases between. Germline-derived CDR1 and CDR2 are MDHEN and SYDVKM. This CDR3 is 14 amino acids long. CDR3 region: CASSPGPINTEAFF. DNA for the CDR3: TGTGCCAGCAGTCCGGGACCGATTAACACTGAAGCTTTCTTT.

With respect to this clonotype: One end of the junction does not line up with germline, which may come from a read error. The CDR3 nucleotides are TGTGGCAGCAGTTTACCCCTACAGGGTACTCGTTCACCCCTCCACTTT. It translates to CGSSLPLQGTRSPLHF. This chain links TRBV28 with TRBJ1-6; D may be TRBD1 (6 bases). Germline values: CDR1 MDHEN, CDR2 SYDVKM. The CDR3 length is 16 residues.

This clonotype was counted at least ten times. The chain links TRBV28 to TRBJ1-2, with 7 bases identical to TRBD1. The CDR3 loop spans 15 amino acids. Germline CDR1 and CDR2: MDHEN and SYDVKM. Unmatched junction bases numbered 11, after V lost 4 bases and J lost 6 bases. CDR3 residues: CASSSYADREHGYTF. CDR3 sequence (DNA): TGTGCCAGCAGTTCCTACGCCGACAGGGAGCATGGCTACACCTTC.

This clonotype was detected ten times or more. This chain uses TRBV29-1 with TRBJ1-2; the match to TRBD1 covers 11 bases. The CDR3 covers 13 residues. Germline CDR1 and CDR2: SQVTM and ANQGSEA. The J segment lost 5 bases and the V segment lost 6 bases, leaving 5 bases of the junction unmatched. In nucleotides, the CDR3 is TGCAGCGTGCGGACAGGGGGCAGTTATGGCTACACCTTC. This codes for CSVRTGGSYGYTF. The entire variable domain, with the rest obtained from reference TRBV29-1 and TRBJ1-2, is as follows: SAVISQKPSRDICQRGTSLTIQCQVDSQVTMMFWYRQQPGQSLTLIATANQGSEATYESGFVIDKFPISRPNLTFSTLTVSNMSPEDSSIYLCSVRTGGSYGYTFGSGTRLTVV.

The sample holds many counts of this clonotype. The V call is TRBV29-1, the J call TRBJ1-1, with 7 bases matching TRBD1. This CDR3 spans 17 amino acids. The J segment lost 2 bases and the V segment lost 6 bases, leaving 18 bases of the junction unmatched. Per the germline V gene, CDR1 is SQVTM and CDR2 is ANQGSEA. The DNA for the CDR3 is TGCAGCGTGGACCGGGACAGAACTCAAGACACCAACACTGAAGCTTTCTTT. Translated, it gives CSVDRDRTQDTNTEAFF.

This clonotype was counted at least ten times. The chain couples TRBV6-1 to TRBJ1-5, with D maybe TRBD1 (6 bases). The V end was cut by 2 bases, the J end by 2 bases, with 13 bases between. Looked up from germline, CDR1 is MNHNS and CDR2 is SASEGT. There are 16 residues in the CDR3. CDR3 sequence: CASSELPGAGNQPQHF. Written as DNA, the CDR3 is TGTGCCAGCAGTGAACTCCCGGGGGCAGGCAATCAGCCCCAGCATTTT.

In its sample, this clonotype was seen many times. The genes are TRBV20-1 and TRBJ1-1; 10 nucleotides align to TRBD1. The CDR3 has 14 amino acids. CDR1 is DFQATT and CDR2 is SNEGSKA in the germline V gene (reference sequence). With V trimmed by 5 bases and J by 5 bases, 8 bases remained unmatched. DNA for the CDR3: TGCAGTGCTCAGGACAGGGGGTCGCCGACTGAAGCTTTCTTT. Protein: CSAQDRGSPTEAFF.

This clonotype showed up many times. The V call is TRBV25-1, the J call TRBJ1-2; 7 bases agree with TRBD1. Per germline, CDR1 MGHDK and CDR2 SYGVNS. V gave up 4 bases and J gave up 2 bases; unmatched junction bases: 16. CDR3 length: 18 residues. DNA of the CDR3: TGTGCCAGCAGTGCCCCACGACAGGGAAGGAGGAGAAACTATGGCTACACCTTC. Its translation: CASSAPRQGRRRNYGYTF.

This clonotype was seen many times. The V call is TRBV7-2, the J call TRBJ2-5; 7 bases are a match to TRBD1. CDR3 size: 15 residues. The germline V gene encodes CDR1 SGHTA and CDR2 FQGNSA. With 3 bases clipped from V and 5 bases from J, the junction kept 9 bases outside the gene matches. In nucleotides, the CDR3 is TGTGCCAGCAGCTTCCATGGACAGGATGTGGAGACCCAGTACTTC. Its protein product is CASSFHGQDVETQYF.

The table lists this clonotype with many counts. CDR3 nucleotide sequence: TGTGCCAGCAGCTTGACAGGGAACACTGAAGCTTTCTTT. As protein: CASSLTGNTEAFF. The chain is built from TRBV11-3 and TRBJ1-1; possible D gene TRBD1, 6 bases. V was clipped by 3 bases and J by 1 base, with 6 bases between them. The CDR3 is made up of 13 amino acids. Germline-derived CDR1 and CDR2 are SGHNT and YENEEA.

This clonotype appeared many times. The genes are TRBV6-1 and TRBJ2-2, with 7 nucleotides matching TRBD1. Germline V lookup: CDR1 MNHNS, CDR2 SASEGT. The CDR3 totals 15 residues. Trimming cost V 8 bases and J 1 base; bases outside gene matches: 7. The CDR3 loop reads CASGPGQLNTGELFF. The CDR3 DNA reads TGTGCCAGCGGACCGGGACAGTTGAACACCGGGGAGCTGTTTTTT.

This chain links TRBV19 with TRBJ1-2; D perhaps matches TRBD1 (5 bases). This CDR3 region has 15 residues. V lost 1 base to trimming and J lost 0 bases, with 9 bases between them. The germline CDR1 and CDR2 sequences are LNHDA and SQIVND (reference sequence). The CDR3 region is CASSIGQRANYGYTF. In DNA form, the CDR3 reads TGTGCCAGTAGTATAGGACAGAGAGCTAACTATGGCTACACCTTC.

This clonotype was counted ten times or more. V is TRBV7-9 and J is TRBJ1-2; possibly TRBD1 for D (5 bases). CDR1 is SEHNR and CDR2 is FQNEAQ in the germline V gene (reference sequence). This CDR3 region has 13 residues. The germline V and J ends were trimmed by 6 bases and 7 bases, with 15 bases remaining between them. CDR3 residues: CASRSGPTPGYTF. As DNA, the CDR3 is TGTGCCAGCAGATCGGGACCGACGCCTGGCTACACCTTC.

The chain carries TRBV19 and TRBJ2-3, with TRBD2 matching 9 bases. Unmatched junction bases numbered 9, after V lost 3 bases and J lost 2 bases. CDR1 and CDR2 (germline): LNHDA, SQIVND (reference sequence). The CDR3 sequence is 17 residues long. The CDR3 region has the DNA TGTGCCAGTAGTATTTGGCTAGCGGGGACCGTCACAGATACGCAGTATTTT. Its protein is CASSIWLAGTVTDTQYF.

On this clonotype: A read error may be the cause here, since a much bigger clone is one base away. For the CDR3, the DNA is TGTGCCAGCAGCTCCCTGGAAGGGAACACTGAAGCTTTCTTT. Translated: CASSSLEGNTEAFF. The chain has TRBV5-6 and TRBJ1-1; D is unresolved. CDR1 is SGHDT, CDR2 YYEEEE, per germline. This CDR3 has 14 amino acids. Between the trimmed V and J ends, which lost 3 bases and 1 base, there was a span of 10 bases.

This clonotype was seen repeatedly, ten times or more. The rearrangement links TRBV5-1 to TRBJ2-3; 9 positions match TRBD2. CDR1 is SGHRS and CDR2 is YFSETQ in the germline V gene. The V segment lost 1 base and the J segment 4 bases; nucleotides outside the gene matches: 4. This CDR3 is 15 amino acids long. The CDR3 sequence is CASSLISGGADTQYF. The CDR3, as DNA: TGCGCCAGCAGCTTGATTAGCGGGGGAGCAGATACGCAGTATTTT.

This clonotype came up many times. V gene TRBV6-5 combines with J gene TRBJ1-1, with unresolved D. The CDR3 is 14 amino acids. Germline lookup yields CDR1 MNHEY and CDR2 SVGAGI. Trimming pared 2 bases from V and 6 bases from J, leaving 13 bases between. The CDR3 sequence is CASSYATPAAEAFF. DNA for the CDR3: TGTGCCAGCAGTTACGCGACCCCCGCCGCTGAAGCTTTCTTT.

This clonotype was counted many times. V usage is TRBV7-9 and J usage is TRBJ2-7; maybe TRBD2 (5 bases). The CDR3 has 14 residues. Germline-derived CDR1 and CDR2 are SEHNR and FQNEAQ (reference sequence). Trimming shortened V by 2 bases and J by 2 bases, and 10 bases separated the two germline ends. CDR3 sequence: CASSLSRETYEQYF. The CDR3 region has the DNA TGTGCCAGCAGCTTATCTAGGGAGACCTACGAGCAGTACTTC.

This chain links TRBV3-1 with TRBJ2-7, with D unclear. The CDR3 is made up of 12 amino acids. Trimming took off 4 bases at V and 4 bases at J, with 8 bases between the two ends. In germline, CDR1 is LGHDT, CDR2 YNNKEL (reference sequence). CDR3 in amino acids: CASSRVVYEQYF. CDR3 nucleotide sequence: TGTGCCAGCAGCCGGGTGGTGTACGAGCAGTACTTC.

This clonotype was seen many times. The rearrangement links TRBV7-9 to TRBJ2-7; either TRBD1 or TRBD2 may fit D (5 bases each). In germline, CDR1 is SEHNR, CDR2 FQNEAQ (reference sequence). The germline V and J ends were trimmed by 5 bases and 3 bases, with 14 bases remaining between them. The CDR3 is made up of 14 amino acids. CDR3 loop: CASSVGPDNYEQYF. The CDR3 DNA sequence: TGTGCCAGCAGCGTGGGACCCGATAACTACGAGCAGTACTTC. The full variable domain, with the rest looked up from reference TRBV7-9 and TRBJ2-7, is DTGVSQNPRHKITKRGQNVTFRCDPISEHNRLYWYRQTLGQGPEFLTYFQNEAQLEKSRLLSDRFSAERPKGSFSTLEIQRTEQGDSAMYLCASSVGPDNYEQYFGPGTRLTVT.

V and J are TRBV9 and TRBJ2-2; D might be TRBD1 (5 bases). Between the trimmed V and J ends, which lost 2 bases and 6 bases, there was a span of 11 bases. Germline values: CDR1 SGDLS, CDR2 YYNGEE. The CDR3 has 14 amino acids. The CDR3 reads CASSVTGPAGELFF. The CDR3 nucleotides are TGTGCCAGCAGCGTCACAGGCCCGGCCGGGGAGCTGTTTTTT.

This clonotype appeared many times. This chain links TRBV2 with TRBJ2-2, with 7 bases fitting TRBD1. CDR1 SNHLY and CDR2 FYNNEI come from the germline V gene. The CDR3 sequence is 15 residues long. The ends lost 4 bases at V and 5 bases at J; junction bases unmatched: 7. The CDR3 DNA sequence: TGTGCCAGCAGTGTCCGGGACAGCCGTACCGGGGAGCTGTTTTTT. Residues: CASSVRDSRTGELFF.

This clonotype occurred many times. The chain joins TRBV7-9 to TRBJ1-6, with 7 bases fitting TRBD1. Unmatched junction bases numbered 13, after V lost 2 bases and J lost 0 bases. This CDR3 has 20 residues. Germline V gene sequence: CDR1 SEHNR, CDR2 FQNEAQ (reference sequence). The CDR3 DNA reads TGTGCCAGCAGCTTAAGGGAAGGGGGACAGCGGAGCTCCTATAATTCACCCCTCCACTTT. Protein: CASSLREGGQRSSYNSPLHF.